This is a list of T cell receptor beta chains from one sample in a study of blood T cell repertoires in COVID-19. Profiling relied on immunoSEQ multiplex PCR, and the TCRdb table lists in-frame clones only, not all of them. The table shows some 150,000 clones, with about 88% occurring only once. The sequenced sample was peripheral blood. The receptors were gathered from a man aged 40-55 years with acute or convalescent COVID-19. The CDR3 runs from the conserved cysteine through the conserved F or W. A D gene is named only where the DNA matches it firmly. Part of the rows lack a size; the others show once, few, many or a class for expanded clones.

DNA: TGTGCCAGCAGTTACCTTGGAGAAGCCCAGTACTTC
CDR3: CASSYLGEAQYF
D: .
J: TRBJ2-5
size: .
V: TRBV6-5

DNA: TGTGCCAGCAGCCACAACAGGGGCACTGAAGCTTTCTTT
CDR3: CASSHNRGTEAFF
D: TRBD1
J: TRBJ1-1
size: .
V: TRBV11-3

DNA: TGTGCCAGCAGCTTGAGTACGGCCGGGGAGACCCAGTACTTC
CDR3: CASSLSTAGETQYF
D: .
J: TRBJ2-5
size: .
V: TRBV5-6

DNA: TGTGCCAGCAGCAGACACGATCGGTCGAGCGGGTGGTGTATCTTC
CDR3: CASSRHDRSSGWCIF
D: .
J: TRBJ2-1
size: .
V: TRBV28

DNA: TGTGCCAGCAGCGCCACAGGGGGCACTGAAGCTTTCTTT
CDR3: CASSATGGTEAFF
D: TRBD1
J: TRBJ1-1
size: .
V: TRBV11-3

DNA: TGTGCCAGCAAGAACCCCGGGGTCGCCTACGAGCAGTACTTC
CDR3: CASKNPGVAYEQYF
D: .
J: TRBJ2-7
size: .
V: TRBV9

DNA: TGTGCCAGCAGCCCGGGGACAGCTTACAATGAGCAGTTCTTC
CDR3: CASSPGTAYNEQFF
D: TRBD1
J: TRBJ2-1
size: .
V: TRBV3-1/TRBV3-2

DNA: TGTGCCAGCAGCTTGGGACAGGGAGGTTTTGGGGAGACCCAGTACTTC
CDR3: CASSLGQGGFGETQYF
D: TRBD1
J: TRBJ2-5
size: .
V: TRBV7-9

DNA: TGCAGCGCCGCGACAGCTTACTCCTACGAGCAGTACTTC
CDR3: CSAATAYSYEQYF
D: .
J: TRBJ2-7
size: .
V: TRBV29-1

DNA: TGCGCCAGCAGCTTGGCCAGTGAGGCCGCGAACACTGAAGCTTTCTTT
CDR3: CASSLASEAANTEAFF
D: .
J: TRBJ1-1
size: once
V: TRBV5-1

DNA: TGTGCCAGCTCACCACTCCGCAGGCACACGAACACTGAAGCTTTCTTT
CDR3: CASSPLRRHTNTEAFF
D: .
J: TRBJ1-1
size: .
V: TRBV18

DNA: TGCGCCAGCAGCCCGCGGGGAGGGGATAGCAATCAGCCCCAGCATTTT
CDR3: CASSPRGGDSNQPQHF
D: .
J: TRBJ1-5
size: .
V: TRBV5-1

DNA: TGTGCCAGCAGTTACGTAGGGGTAGGGACCCAGTACTTC
CDR3: CASSYVGVGTQYF
D: .
J: TRBJ2-5
size: once
V: TRBV6-5

DNA: TGTGCCAGTAGTAGTTACAGGGGCAATCAGCCCCAGCATTTT
CDR3: CASSSYRGNQPQHF
D: .
J: TRBJ1-5
size: .
V: TRBV19

DNA: TGTGCCGGTAGACAGGGGGCAAATTTCGATTCACCCCTCCACTTT
CDR3: CAGRQGANFDSPLHF
D: TRBD1
J: TRBJ1-6
size: .
V: TRBV6-5

DNA: TGTGCCAGTAGTATCACCGATTCCGGGACAGTAACAGATACGCAGTATTTT
CDR3: CASSITDSGTVTDTQYF
D: TRBD1
J: TRBJ2-3
size: .
V: TRBV19

DNA: TGTGCCAGCAGACCCGAGTGGGCGTCCTATAATTCACCCCTCCACTTT
CDR3: CASRPEWASYNSPLHF
D: .
J: TRBJ1-6
size: .
V: TRBV6-6

DNA: TGTGCCAGCAGTGACGGGACTAGCGGCACAGATACGCAGTATTTT
CDR3: CASSDGTSGTDTQYF
D: TRBD2
J: TRBJ2-3
size: .
V: TRBV6-4

DNA: TGTGCCAGCAGTGCAGGGGTAGACTACAATGAGCAGTTCTTC
CDR3: CASSAGVDYNEQFF
D: .
J: TRBJ2-1
size: .
V: TRBV25-1

DNA: TGTGCCAGCAGCTCCCAAGGGAGTGGCTACACCTTC
CDR3: CASSSQGSGYTF
D: .
J: TRBJ1-2
size: .
V: TRBV7-9

DNA: TGTGCCAGTAGTGCAGCCCGGGACTCTGAAAAACTGTTTTTT
CDR3: CASSAARDSEKLFF
D: .
J: TRBJ1-4
size: .
V: TRBV19

DNA: TGTGCCAGCAGCCTAATTCTCGGGGGCGAGCAGTACTTC
CDR3: CASSLILGGEQYF
D: .
J: TRBJ2-7
size: .
V: TRBV7-2

DNA: TGTGCCATCAGTGAGTCGCAAGGGACAGGGAACACTGAAGCTTTCTTT
CDR3: CAISESQGTGNTEAFF
D: TRBD1
J: TRBJ1-1
size: .
V: TRBV10-3

DNA: TGCGCCAGCAGCTTGACAGCTTCCTACAATGAGCAGTTCTTC
CDR3: CASSLTASYNEQFF
D: .
J: TRBJ2-1
size: .
V: TRBV5-1

DNA: TGCGCCAGCAATCGGGGACAGGGGGCCGTTGGCGAAAAACTGTTTTTT
CDR3: CASNRGQGAVGEKLFF
D: TRBD1
J: TRBJ1-4
size: .
V: TRBV5-1

DNA: TGTGCCAGTAGGGGGCAGAAGAGCTCCTACAATGAGCAGTTCTTC
CDR3: CASRGQKSSYNEQFF
D: .
J: TRBJ2-1
size: few
V: TRBV19

DNA: TGTGCCAGCAGGTTCGGGACAGGGGGCCCGAACACCGGGGAGCTGTTTTTT
CDR3: CASRFGTGGPNTGELFF
D: TRBD1
J: TRBJ2-2
size: .
V: TRBV5-4

DNA: TGTGCCAGCAGCCCTACTAGGGCGAACATGAACACTGAAGCTTTCTTT
CDR3: CASSPTRANMNTEAFF
D: .
J: TRBJ1-1
size: .
V: TRBV5-6